The clone carrying this T cell receptor (beta chain) has a single count. V lost 8 bases, J lost 4 bases, and 14 bases lay in between. Germline lookup yields CDR1 GTSNPN and CDR2 SVGIG (reference sequence). The CDR3 length is 12 residues. The data stem from a study of control samples from healthy donors and cancer patients. Sequencing used immunoSEQ multiplex PCR; TCRdb keeps in-frame clones, though not all of them. The table includes about 410,000 clones, 75% to 95% detected once. The rearrangement uses TRBV30 and TRBJ1-1, with unresolved D. The material sequenced was PBMCs. The sequence derives from a man in his forties with head and neck cancer. The CDR3 is CATTTAGTEAFF. CDR3 nucleotide sequence: TGTGCCACCACGACCGCCGGCACTGAAGCTTTCTTT.